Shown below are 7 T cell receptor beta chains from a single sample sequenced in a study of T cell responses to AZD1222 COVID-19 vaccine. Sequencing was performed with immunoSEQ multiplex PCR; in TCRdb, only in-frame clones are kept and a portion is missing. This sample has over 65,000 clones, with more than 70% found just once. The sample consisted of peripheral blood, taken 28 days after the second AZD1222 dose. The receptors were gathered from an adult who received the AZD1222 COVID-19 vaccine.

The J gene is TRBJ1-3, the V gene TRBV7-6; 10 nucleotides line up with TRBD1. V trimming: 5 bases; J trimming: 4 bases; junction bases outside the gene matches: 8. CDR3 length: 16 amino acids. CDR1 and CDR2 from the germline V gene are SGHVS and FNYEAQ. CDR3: CASSGGLTGGGNTIYF. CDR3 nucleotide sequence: TGTGCCAGCAGCGGGGGGTTGACAGGGGGCGGAAACACCATATATTTT.

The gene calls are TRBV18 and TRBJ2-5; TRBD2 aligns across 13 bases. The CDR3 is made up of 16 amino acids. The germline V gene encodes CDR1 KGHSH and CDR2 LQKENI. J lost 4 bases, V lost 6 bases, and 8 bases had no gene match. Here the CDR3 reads CASSLPGLAGSETQYF. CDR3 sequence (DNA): TGTGCCAGCTCCCTCCCGGGACTAGCGGGGTCAGAGACCCAGTACTTC.

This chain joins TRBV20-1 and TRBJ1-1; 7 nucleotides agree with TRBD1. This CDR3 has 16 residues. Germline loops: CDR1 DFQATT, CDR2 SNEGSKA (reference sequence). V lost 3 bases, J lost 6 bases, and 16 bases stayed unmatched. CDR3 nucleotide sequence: TGCAGTGCTAGTGGACTTGCGACAGGGCTGAGCGCTGAAGCTTTCTTT. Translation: CSASGLATGLSAEAFF.

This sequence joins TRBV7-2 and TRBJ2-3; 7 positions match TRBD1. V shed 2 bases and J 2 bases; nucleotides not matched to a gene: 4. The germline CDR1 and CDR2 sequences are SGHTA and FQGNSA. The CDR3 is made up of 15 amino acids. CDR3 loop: CASSLRDSSTDTQYF. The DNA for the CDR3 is TGTGCCAGCAGCTTACGGGACAGCTCCACAGATACGCAGTATTTT.

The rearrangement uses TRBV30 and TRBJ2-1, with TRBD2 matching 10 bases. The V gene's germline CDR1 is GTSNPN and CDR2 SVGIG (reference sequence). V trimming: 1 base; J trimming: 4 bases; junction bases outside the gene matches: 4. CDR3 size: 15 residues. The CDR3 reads CAWSELAGTYNEQFF. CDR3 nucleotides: TGTGCCTGGAGTGAACTAGCGGGGACTTACAATGAGCAGTTCTTC.

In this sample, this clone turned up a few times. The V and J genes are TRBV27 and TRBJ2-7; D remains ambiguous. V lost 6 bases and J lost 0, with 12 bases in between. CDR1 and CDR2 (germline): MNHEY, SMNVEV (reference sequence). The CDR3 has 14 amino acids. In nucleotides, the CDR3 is TGTGCCAGCAGACCCGACCGCCGCTCCTACGAGCAGTACTTC. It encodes CASRPDRRSYEQYF.

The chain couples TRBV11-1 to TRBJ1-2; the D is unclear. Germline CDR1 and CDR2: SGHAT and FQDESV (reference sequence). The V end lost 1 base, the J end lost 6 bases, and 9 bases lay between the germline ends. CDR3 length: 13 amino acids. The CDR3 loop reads CASSLERRNGYTF. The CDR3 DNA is TGTGCCAGCAGCTTAGAGAGAAGGAATGGCTACACCTTC.